This T cell receptor beta chain was captured by sequencing in a study of T cell repertoires and HLA-DP antigens. Study-level background: Versus self, one alloantigen differed at one groove amino acid, the other at some eleven.

This clone has only one observation. What it binds is unknown. This CDR3 is 14 amino acids long. The ends were cut back, 1 base at V and 7 bases at J, with 11 bases in the middle. CDR1 and CDR2 (germline): SGHTA, FQGNSA. The primer mix covered 54 TRBV segments and 13 TRBJ segments. Pre-culture CD4+ samples were sequenced deeply, targeting some 220,000 T cell genomes. The protocol was immunoSEQ multiplex PCR, while the TCRdb copy is restricted to in-frame clones and leaves out a portion. This sample yields around 90,000 clones, of which approximately 89% are seen a single time; 1.7% belongs to the top ten.

The source is a man aged 45 to 65 in good health and CMV-seronegative. The rearrangement links TRBV7-2 to TRBJ2-1; D remains ambiguous. The sequenced sample was CD4+ T cells from PBMCs. The CDR3 nucleotides read TGTGCCAGCAGCTTAGGTCTCCGGGTTAATGAGCAGTTCTTC. Translation gives CASSLGLRVNEQFF.